This T cell receptor (beta chain) emerged from a study of blood T cell repertoires in COVID-19 (dated by TCRdb to the early 2020s). For the study in its entirety: The collaborator samples originated in the United States, Italy and Spain and spanned the acute and convalescent phases of COVID-19. The material from the prospective study consisted of cDNA or gDNA derived from T cells, B-cell-depleted T cells, or PBMCs. Where HLA class I and class II types were available, the types were taken from metadata supplied by the sample provider, not from assay-based typing. The repertoires were released in a freely available public database intended as a resource for research on the immune response to SARS-CoV-2. The samples were drawn from two sources: the first 160 participants of the ongoing ImmuneRACE study, and fewer than 1,500 subjects contributed by 6 global collaborators. The dataset comprised deeply sampled blood TCRbeta repertoires from subjects exposed to, actively infected with, or recovered from COVID-19. Nearly every sample came with metadata listing a de-identified subject ID, COVID-19 status, age in years and sex. Beyond this particular receptor, the publication reports: Clinical and demographic metadata were provided uncurated, with the amount varying by source and participant.

The collaborating institutions used their own protocols to collect whole blood in K2EDTA tubes. For TCRbeta analysis, collaborator samples were shipped as frozen whole blood, as isolated PBMCs, or as DNA extracted from either sample type. This clone was counted a single time. What this receptor recognizes is not known. No much larger clonotype is one base removed from it; base qualities were not supplied. The CDR3 covers 16 residues, taking in both the cysteine and the phenylalanine. Left in the record is the CDR3 DNA by itself, 48 bases read in frame from the first base. Sequences SGHAT (CDR1) and FQNNGV (CDR2) are obtained from the germline V gene. V is cut back by 3 bases and J by 6 bases, with 8 bases in the junction unmatched. TCRbeta CDR3 regions were amplified from genomic DNA by means of the immunoSEQ Assay, a bias-controlled multiplex PCR. From the authors' description of their analysis: Within the assay, amplification of reference gene primers was used to estimate how many nucleated cells each sample contained. To quantify the absolute abundance of each unique TCRbeta CDR3 rearrangement, sequence reads were collapsed and filtered. For each sample, productive Simpson clonality was calculated by taking the square root of Simpson's diversity index across productive rearrangements. Sourced from immuneACCESS, this table was stored by TCRdb with only in-frame sequences that have V and J called. A share of the clones is absent; for the studies checked, an unresolved V gene accounts for under half, and the remainder has no known explanation. That table supplies the V and J calls and clone size; D and trimming were determined from the DNA. This sample gives about 120,000 clones in total; about 87% of them show up just once. Jointly, the top ten make up about 2.1% of the sample.

The rearrangement joined TRBV11-2 to TRBJ2-2, with TRBD1 identical over 9 junction bases. The sequenced material came from peripheral blood. This receptor was identified in a woman between 50 and 59 years old with acute or convalescent COVID-19. The CDR3 is CASSFRDRDVPGELFF. The DNA is as follows: TGTGCCAGCAGCTTCCGGGACAGGGACGTTCCCGGGGAGCTGTTTTTT.